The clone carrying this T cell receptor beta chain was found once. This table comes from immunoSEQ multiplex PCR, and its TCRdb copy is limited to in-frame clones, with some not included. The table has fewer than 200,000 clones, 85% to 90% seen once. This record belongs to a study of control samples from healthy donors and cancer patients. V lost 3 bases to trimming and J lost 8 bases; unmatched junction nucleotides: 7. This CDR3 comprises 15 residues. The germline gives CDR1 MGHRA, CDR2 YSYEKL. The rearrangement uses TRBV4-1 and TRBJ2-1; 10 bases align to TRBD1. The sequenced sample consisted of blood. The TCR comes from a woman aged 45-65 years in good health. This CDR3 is CASSHGQGVIYEQFF. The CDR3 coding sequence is TGCGCCAGCAGCCATGGACAGGGGGTTATCTATGAGCAGTTCTTC.